This TCR beta chain was observed in a study of identical twins. Study observations and caveats: Abundant cord blood beta clonotypes carried fewer insertions; memory repertoires showed none.

As to this clonotype: Antigen: not known. One end of the junction does not line up with germline, which may come from a read error.

TCRdb independently ran MiXCR on the 5' RACE reads; one entry per CDR3 protein. The profile shows around 250,000 distinct CDR3 sequences, roughly 12% of them singletons. This CDR3 spans 18 amino acids. Germline loops: CDR1 SGHAT, CDR2 FQNNGV. The same specimen was also included in a second study, on yellow fever vaccine responses in identical twins.

The receptor's source is a woman under 30 in good health. The chain is built from TRBV11-2 and TRBJ2-1; the D call may be TRBD1 or TRBD2 (7 bases each). Sequenced material: memory (CD45RO+) T cells sorted from blood. The CDR3 DNA is TGTGCCAGCAGCGTAGAAAGGCAGGGGGGAGGGTGGGGAAATGAGCAGTTCTTC. Amino acids: CASSVERQGGGWGNEQFF.